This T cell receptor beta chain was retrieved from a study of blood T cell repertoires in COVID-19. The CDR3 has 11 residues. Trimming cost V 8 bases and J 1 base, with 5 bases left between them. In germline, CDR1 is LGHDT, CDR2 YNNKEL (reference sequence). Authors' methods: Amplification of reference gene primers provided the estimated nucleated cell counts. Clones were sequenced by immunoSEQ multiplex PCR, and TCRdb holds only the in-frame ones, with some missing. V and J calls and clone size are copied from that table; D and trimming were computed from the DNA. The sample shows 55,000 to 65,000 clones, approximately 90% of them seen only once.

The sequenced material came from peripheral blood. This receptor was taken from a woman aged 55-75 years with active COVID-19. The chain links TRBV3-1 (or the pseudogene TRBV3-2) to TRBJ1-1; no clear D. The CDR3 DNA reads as TGTGCCAGCTCGTGGAACACTGAAGCTTTCTTT. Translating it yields CASSWNTEAFF.